Shown below are 32 T cell receptor beta chains from a single sample sequenced in a study of T cell responses to AZD1222 COVID-19 vaccine. Only in-frame clones appear in the TCRdb table, and some are missing; sequencing was by immunoSEQ multiplex PCR. The sample lists around 99,000 clones; nearly 90% were seen once. Specimen: peripheral blood, collected on day 0 of AZD1222 vaccination. Every receptor here comes from an adult in good health.

The gene calls are TRBV7-2 and TRBJ2-1; 14 nucleotides agree with TRBD2. Germline lookup yields CDR1 SGHTA and CDR2 FQGNSA. Losses at the gene ends were 5 bases for V and 4 bases for J; bases not matched to a gene: 10. The CDR3 runs 18 residues. CDR3 nucleotides: TGTGCCAGCAGCCGCGACGCAGGACTAGCGGGGGGATACAATGAGCAGTTCTTC. Translation gives CASSRDAGLAGGYNEQFF.

A note on this clone: An end of the junction does not agree with germline; a read error may underlie this. DNA of the CDR3: TGTGCCAGCAGCTTATCGGCGGGGGGCACCGATACGCAGTATTTT. Translating it yields CASSLSAGGTDTQYF. The rearrangement joins TRBV7-2 to TRBJ2-3, with 8 bases that match TRBD2. Germline V lookup: CDR1 SGHTA, CDR2 FQGNSA. The CDR3 consists of 15 residues.

The genes are TRBV7-2 and TRBJ1-5; 7 nucleotides agree with TRBD1. Germline V gives CDR1 SGHTA, CDR2 FQGNSA. Trimming took 6 bases from V and 0 from J; bases not matched to a gene: 5. The CDR3 has 15 amino acids. The CDR3 here is CASRRDSYSNQPQHF. Written as DNA, the CDR3 is TGTGCCAGCAGAAGGGACAGTTATAGCAATCAGCCCCAGCATTTT.

This chain connects TRBV6-5 to TRBJ2-3, with 9 bases aligning to TRBD2. Trimming at V came to 8 bases and at J to 2 bases, leaving 5 bases not matched to a gene. The CDR3 loop spans 14 amino acids. CDR1 is MNHEY and CDR2 is SVGAGI in the germline V gene. CDR3 DNA sequence: TGTGCCAGCGGGACTAGCAGGTACACAGATACGCAGTATTTT. Translation: CASGTSRYTDTQYF.

This sequence joins TRBV7-9 and TRBJ1-1; TRBD1 might be the D (6 bases). Trimming left V 5 bases short and J 2 bases short, with 15 bases between. Germline V gene sequence: CDR1 SEHNR, CDR2 FQNEAQ (reference sequence). The CDR3 is made up of 15 amino acids. CDR3 DNA sequence: TGTGCCAGCAGCCCCGTGGGCAGGGGAAACACTGAAGCTTTCTTT. This encodes CASSPVGRGNTEAFF.

This chain links TRBV5-4 with TRBJ2-6; D remains unclear. The CDR3 loop spans 15 amino acids. V dropped 5 bases and J dropped 1 base, with 10 bases sitting between them. The germline V gene encodes CDR1 SGHNT and CDR2 YYREEE (reference sequence). The DNA of the CDR3 is TGTGCCAGCAGATTTATAGGGTCTGGGGCCAACGTCCTGACTTTC. Translated, it gives CASRFIGSGANVLTF.

The J gene is TRBJ2-7, the V gene TRBV6-1; no firm D call. The CDR3 covers 12 residues. V was clipped by 3 bases and J by 3 bases, with 6 bases between them. Germline V gene sequence: CDR1 MNHNS, CDR2 SASEGT. CDR3 nucleotides: TGTGCCAGCAGTGAGGCAGGCTACGAGCAGTACTTC. This gives the protein CASSEAGYEQYF.

This chain links TRBV24-1 with TRBJ1-1, with TRBD1 matching 8 bases. In germline, CDR1 is KGHDR, CDR2 SFDVKD. The CDR3 has 15 residues. J lost 1 base, V lost 4 bases, and 4 bases had no gene match. CDR3 protein: CATSEAGGENTEAFF. DNA for the CDR3: TGTGCCACCAGTGAGGCAGGGGGCGAGAACACTGAAGCTTTCTTT.

The V and J genes are TRBV14 and TRBJ1-1; D unresolved. Trimming cost V 0 bases and J 5 bases, with 13 bases left between them. The CDR3 extends over 15 amino acids. Germline V gene lookup returns CDR1 SGHDN and CDR2 FVKESK. CDR3 region: CASSQDLAVWTEAFF. Here the CDR3 DNA reads TGTGCCAGCAGCCAAGATTTGGCAGTATGGACTGAAGCTTTCTTT.

The CDR3 bases are TGTGCTAGTGGTTTCGGGAGTCAGTCAAGGGCTTTCTTT. Translated: CASGFGSQSRAFF. The genes are TRBV12-5 and TRBJ1-1; D unresolved. V lost 3 bases and J lost 11, with 16 bases in between. This CDR3 region has 13 residues. The germline V gene encodes CDR1 LGHNT and CDR2 FRNRAP. Combining the CDR3 with reference TRBV12-5 and TRBJ1-1 gives the whole variable domain DARVTQTPRHKVTEMGQEVTMRCQPILGHNTVFWYRQTMMQGLELLAYFRNRAPLDDSGMPKDRFSAEMPDATLATLKIQPSEPRDSAVYFCASGFGSQSRAFFGQGTRLTVV.

The V gene is TRBV12-3 or TRBV12-4, the J gene TRBJ2-1; 8 bases are shared with TRBD1. V lost 8 bases and J lost 3; bases outside the gene matches: 3. The CDR3 is made up of 13 amino acids. In nucleotides, the CDR3 is TGTGCCAGCGGGACAGGCCTCTACAATGAGCAGTTCTTC. It translates to CASGTGLYNEQFF.

The rearrangement links TRBV5-1 to TRBJ1-6; D is ambiguous. The germline V gene has CDR1 SGHRS and CDR2 YFSETQ. V lost 0 bases and J 10 bases, leaving 14 bases between the germline ends. The CDR3 has 15 amino acids. CDR3 sequence: CASSLDSGLKSPLHF. CDR3 sequence (DNA): TGCGCCAGCAGCTTGGACTCGGGTCTGAAGTCACCCCTCCACTTT.

V gene TRBV7-3 combines with J gene TRBJ1-1; 8 bases align to TRBD1. The length of the CDR3 is 15 residues. Germline-derived CDR1 and CDR2 are SGHTA and FQGTGA. Losses at the gene ends were 4 bases for V and 1 base for J; bases not matched to a gene: 5. CDR3 coding DNA: TGTGCCAGCAGCTCGGCCGGGACAGGGAACACTGAAGCTTTCTTT. Translated, it gives CASSSAGTGNTEAFF.

This chain links TRBV5-8 with TRBJ2-1; maybe TRBD1 (5 bases). The germline V gene encodes CDR1 SGHTS and CDR2 YDEGEE. The CDR3 extends over 14 amino acids. V gave up 4 bases and J gave up 15 bases, with 23 bases separating them. The CDR3 reads CASSPRYALSGWFF. The DNA for the CDR3 is TGTGCCAGCAGCCCCCGGTATGCGCTCTCAGGGTGGTTCTTC.

The J gene is TRBJ1-2, the V gene TRBV9, with 10 bases aligning to TRBD1. CDR3 size: 15 residues. Germline V gene data show CDR1 as SGDLS and CDR2 as YYNGEE. V lost 3 bases, J lost 4 bases, and 6 bases stayed unmatched. The CDR3 region has the DNA TGTGCCAGCAGCGAGCGGGACAGGGGTGGCTATGGCTACACCTTC. Protein sequence: CASSERDRGGYGYTF. Combining the CDR3 with reference TRBV9 and TRBJ1-2 gives the whole variable domain DSGVTQTPKHLITATGQRVTLRCSPRSGDLSVYWYQQSLDQGLQFLIQYYNGEERAKGNILERFSAQQFPDLHSELNLSSLELGDSALYFCASSERDRGGYGYTFGSGTRLTVV.

This clone was seen only once. The chain carries TRBV7-8 and TRBJ1-4, with 7 bases fitting TRBD1. The germline CDR1 and CDR2 sequences are SGHVS and FQNEAQ. This CDR3 is 15 amino acids long. J lost 3 bases, V lost 5 bases, and 6 bases had no gene match. The CDR3 nucleotides read TGTGCCAGCAGCCCAGGGGGACAGTCTAATGAAAAACTGTTTTTT. Translation gives CASSPGGQSNEKLFF.

This clone was seen just once. V gene TRBV5-4 combines with J gene TRBJ2-7; D is undetermined. Trimming removed 4 bases from V and 1 base from J, with 12 bases in between. CDR1 and CDR2 from the germline V gene are SGHNT and YYREEE (reference sequence). The CDR3 has 14 amino acids. This CDR3 reads CASSPNPRSYEQYF. The CDR3 DNA sequence: TGTGCCAGCAGCCCCAATCCACGTTCCTACGAGCAGTACTTC.

This chain links TRBV13 with TRBJ2-7; D ambiguous. The V gene lost 2 bases and the J gene lost 0 bases, with 8 bases spanning the gap. CDR1 PRHDT and CDR2 FYEKMQ come from the germline V gene (reference sequence). The CDR3 runs 14 residues. The CDR3 nucleotides read TGTGCCAGCAGCTTATACGTAAGCTCCTACGAGCAGTACTTC. It translates to CASSLYVSSYEQYF.

The chain has TRBV18 and TRBJ2-3; D unclear. The V gene lost 1 base and the J gene lost 0 bases, with 11 bases spanning the gap. The germline V gene encodes CDR1 KGHSH and CDR2 LQKENI. The CDR3 runs to 16 residues. This CDR3 is CASSPLRTASTDTQYF. In DNA, the CDR3 is TGTGCCAGCTCACCACTACGGACGGCTAGCACAGATACGCAGTATTTT. The variable domain in full, with the rest retrieved from reference TRBV18 and TRBJ2-3, is NAGVMQNPRHLVRRRGQEARLRCSPMKGHSHVYWYRQLPEEGLKFMVYLQKENIIDESGMPKERFSAEFPKEGPSILRIQQVVRGDSAAYFCASSPLRTASTDTQYFGPGTRLTVL.

The chain recombines TRBV6-6 with TRBJ1-2, with D tentatively TRBD1 (6 bases). V was shortened by 2 bases and J by 7 bases, with 17 bases between the two germline ends. This CDR3 has 15 residues. Germline V CDR1 and CDR2: MNHNY, SVGAGI (reference sequence). DNA for the CDR3: TGTGCCAGCAGTTACCCGGGGGGCCGTGAAGTTGGCTACACCTTC. Translation: CASSYPGGREVGYTF.

This sequence joins TRBV25-1 and TRBJ1-5, with 9 bases that match TRBD1. This CDR3 region has 13 residues. Germline V gene lookup returns CDR1 MGHDK and CDR2 SYGVNS. V dropped 8 bases and J dropped 5; count of bases not matched to a gene: 4. DNA for the CDR3: TGTGCCAGCGGAGGACAGGGGTATCAGCCCCAGCATTTT. Translation: CASGGQGYQPQHF.

Points on this clone: The junction shows a germline mismatch at one end, possibly a read error. The CDR3 loop reads CASSVGGRGYGQYF. CDR3 DNA: TGTGCCAGCAGCGTAGGCGGCAGGGGCTACGGGCAGTACTTC. The rearrangement joins TRBV9 to TRBJ2-7, with a weak D call TRBD1 (6 bases). The CDR3 extends over 14 amino acids. In germline, CDR1 is SGDLS, CDR2 YYNGEE.

This chain links TRBV25-1 with TRBJ1-4; no reliable D call. Germline loops: CDR1 MGHDK, CDR2 SYGVNS. CDR3 size: 13 residues. Trimming removed 3 bases from V and 2 bases from J, with 4 bases in between. The CDR3 loop is CASSELTNEKLFF. The CDR3 DNA sequence: TGTGCCAGCAGTGAGCTTACTAATGAAAAACTGTTTTTT.

Only a few counts were recorded for this clone. The chain joins TRBV9 to TRBJ2-5; D is perhaps TRBD2 (6 bases). With 3 bases removed from V and 1 base from J, the gap between germline ends came to 13 bases. This CDR3 spans 15 amino acids. Germline assignment: CDR1 SGDLS and CDR2 YYNGEE. In DNA form, the CDR3 reads TGTGCCAGCAGCGGACTAGGGCGGGGCCAAGAGACCCAGTACTTC. Translation gives CASSGLGRGQETQYF.

This rearrangement joins TRBV9 to TRBJ2-3; TRBD2 matches 9 bases. CDR1 SGDLS and CDR2 YYNGEE come from the germline V gene. This CDR3 comprises 14 residues. The ends lost 3 bases at V and 4 bases at J; junction bases unmatched: 3. The CDR3 region has the DNA TGTGCCAGCAGCGCGCGGGAGGGGCCAGATACGCAGTATTTT. Protein sequence: CASSAREGPDTQYF.

The V gene is TRBV6-5, the J gene TRBJ1-1, with TRBD1 identical over 9 bases. The CDR3 totals 15 residues. CDR1 is MNHEY, CDR2 SVGAGI, per germline. Unmatched junction bases numbered 7, after V lost 7 bases and J lost 1 base. CDR3 bases: TGTGCCAGCAATCAAGACAGGGGGAGGAACACTGAAGCTTTCTTT. Translation: CASNQDRGRNTEAFF.

This chain links TRBV3-1 (or the pseudogene TRBV3-2) with TRBJ2-3, with D perhaps TRBD1 (6 bases). Germline CDR1 LGHDT, CDR2 YNNKEL (reference sequence). This CDR3 region has 15 residues. The V gene lost 9 bases and the J gene lost 8 bases, with 24 bases spanning the gap. CDR3 in amino acids: CASLYSSGAKRTQYF. As DNA, the CDR3 is TGTGCCAGTCTTTATTCCTCAGGGGCCAAGCGTACGCAGTATTTT.

The chain links TRBV6-2 or TRBV6-3 to TRBJ1-1; 8 bases are shared with TRBD1. V trimming: 2 bases; J trimming: 4 bases; junction bases outside the gene matches: 6. CDR1 and CDR2 from the germline V gene are MNHEY and SVGEGT. The CDR3 has 15 residues. Written as DNA, the CDR3 is TGTGCCAGCAGTTACCCGCAAACAGGGGGCACTGAAGCTTTCTTT. It specifies CASSYPQTGGTEAFF.

The CDR3 DNA reads TGTGCCAGCAGCGACCGGAGCGCTAACTATGGCTACACCTTC. Translated, it gives CASSDRSANYGYTF. This chain links TRBV3-1 (or the pseudogene TRBV3-2) with TRBJ1-2, with D hard to call. Germline V lookup: CDR1 LGHDT, CDR2 YNNKEL (reference sequence). The V end lost 5 bases, the J end lost 0 bases, and 10 bases lay between the germline ends. This CDR3 region has 14 residues.

The CDR3 region has the DNA TGTGCCAGCAGACCTCAGGGACAGGGAACAGATACGCAGTATTTT. Its translation: CASRPQGQGTDTQYF. The V gene is TRBV6-5, the J gene TRBJ2-3, with 9 bases fitting TRBD1. The CDR3 sequence is 15 residues long. With V trimmed by 6 bases and J by 3 bases, 7 bases remained unmatched. Germline V lookup: CDR1 MNHEY, CDR2 SVGAGI.

V is TRBV30 and J is TRBJ1-3; D perhaps matches TRBD1 (5 bases). The CDR3 totals 12 residues. The ends were cut back, 5 bases at V and 2 bases at J, with 7 bases in the middle. Germline lookup yields CDR1 GTSNPN and CDR2 SVGIG (reference sequence). CDR3 in DNA: TGTGCCTGGGCGACAGCTGGAAACACCATATATTTT. Translated: CAWATAGNTIYF.

V is TRBV18 and J is TRBJ2-1, with 7 positions matching TRBD2. This CDR3 has 14 amino acids. Losses at the gene ends were 3 bases for V and 4 bases for J; bases not matched to a gene: 3. In germline, CDR1 is KGHSH, CDR2 LQKENI. The chain's CDR3 is CASSPLAEYNEQFF. The CDR3 DNA reads TGTGCCAGCTCACCCCTAGCGGAATACAATGAGCAGTTCTTC.